This note documents a single T cell receptor beta chain sequence. Antigen specificity is unknown. Assay: immunoSEQ multiplex PCR; the TCRdb copy retains only in-frame clones and omits some. The sample has approximately 150,000 clones; about 82% are singletons. Germline loops: CDR1 SGHTA, CDR2 FQGNSA. The CDR3 has 16 residues. V was shortened by 5 bases and J by 7 bases, with 23 bases between the two germline ends. The data were obtained in a study of T cell responses to AZD1222 COVID-19 vaccine. Regarding the study as a whole: Mapped onto spike, vaccine-associated CD4 TCRs spanned it and were dominant at 160-218 and 743-854. Spike-specific TCR breadth rose after two AZD1222 doses, and depth rose as well.

This TCR was recovered from an adult who received the AZD1222 COVID-19 vaccine. This chain uses TRBV7-2 with TRBJ1-2, with a tentative D call TRBD1 (5 bases). The material was peripheral blood, obtained 28 days after the second AZD1222 dose. CDR3 in DNA: TGTGCCAGCAGCGAGCAACCGGGACCACAATCGGGTGGCTACACCTTC. It codes for CASSEQPGPQSGGYTF. The full variable domain, rest sourced from reference TRBV7-2 and TRBJ1-2, is GAGVSQSPSNKVTEKGKDVELRCDPISGHTALYWYRQSLGQGLEFLIYFQGNSAPDKSGLPSDRFSAERTGGSVSTLTIQRTQQEDSAVYLCASSEQPGPQSGGYTFGSGTRLTVV.